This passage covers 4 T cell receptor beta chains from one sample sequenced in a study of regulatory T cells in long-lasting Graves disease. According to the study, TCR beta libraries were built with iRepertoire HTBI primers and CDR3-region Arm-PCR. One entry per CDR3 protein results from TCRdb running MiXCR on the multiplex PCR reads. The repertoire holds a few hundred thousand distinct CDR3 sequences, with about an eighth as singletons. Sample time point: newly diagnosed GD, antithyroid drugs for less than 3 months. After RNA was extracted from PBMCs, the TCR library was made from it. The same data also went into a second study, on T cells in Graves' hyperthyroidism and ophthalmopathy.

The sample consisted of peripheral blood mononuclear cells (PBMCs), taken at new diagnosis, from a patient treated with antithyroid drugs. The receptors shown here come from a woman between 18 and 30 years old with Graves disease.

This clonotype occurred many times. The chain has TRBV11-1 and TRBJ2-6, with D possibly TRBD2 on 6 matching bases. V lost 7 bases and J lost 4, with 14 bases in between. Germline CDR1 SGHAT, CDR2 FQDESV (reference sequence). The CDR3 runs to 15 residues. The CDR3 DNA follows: TGTGCCAGCACTAAAGGAGGGGCAGGGGCCAACGTCCTGACTTTC. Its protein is CASTKGGAGANVLTF.

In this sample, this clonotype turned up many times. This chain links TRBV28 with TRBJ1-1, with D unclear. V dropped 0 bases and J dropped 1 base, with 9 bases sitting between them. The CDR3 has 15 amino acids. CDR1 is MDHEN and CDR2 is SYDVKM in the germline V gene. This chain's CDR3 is CASSLWGSKNTEAFF. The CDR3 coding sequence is TGTGCCAGCAGTTTATGGGGGTCGAAGAACACTGAAGCTTTCTTT.

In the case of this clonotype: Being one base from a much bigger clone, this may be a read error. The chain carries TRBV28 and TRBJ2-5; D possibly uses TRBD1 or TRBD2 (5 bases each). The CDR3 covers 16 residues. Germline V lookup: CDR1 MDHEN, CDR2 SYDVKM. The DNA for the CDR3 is TGTACCAGCAACCCCTTATCCGGGACCGTACCCCGTCCGAGATTCTTC. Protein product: CTSNPLSGTVPRPRFF.

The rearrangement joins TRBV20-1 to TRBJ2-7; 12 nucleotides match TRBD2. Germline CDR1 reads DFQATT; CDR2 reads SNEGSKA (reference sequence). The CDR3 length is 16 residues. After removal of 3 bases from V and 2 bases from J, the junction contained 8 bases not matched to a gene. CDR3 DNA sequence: TGCAGTGCTAGTAGACTAGCGGGAGTTAGGACCTACGAGCAGTACTTC. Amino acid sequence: CSASRLAGVRTYEQYF.